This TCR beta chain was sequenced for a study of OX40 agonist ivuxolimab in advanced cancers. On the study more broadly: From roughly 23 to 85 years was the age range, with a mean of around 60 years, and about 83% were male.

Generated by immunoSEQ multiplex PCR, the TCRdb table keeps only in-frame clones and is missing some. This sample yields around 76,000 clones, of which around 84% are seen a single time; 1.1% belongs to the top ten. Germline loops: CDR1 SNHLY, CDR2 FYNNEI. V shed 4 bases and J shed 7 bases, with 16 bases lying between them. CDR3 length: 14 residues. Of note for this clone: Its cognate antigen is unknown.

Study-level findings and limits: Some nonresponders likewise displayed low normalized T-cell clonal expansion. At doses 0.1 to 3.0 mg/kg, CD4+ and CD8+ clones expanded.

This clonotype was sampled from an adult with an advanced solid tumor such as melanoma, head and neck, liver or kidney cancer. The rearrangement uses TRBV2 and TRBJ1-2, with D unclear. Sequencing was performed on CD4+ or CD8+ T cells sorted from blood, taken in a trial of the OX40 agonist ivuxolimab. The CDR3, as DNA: TGTGCCAGCAGTGCGTCCCTTTTCGGGAGTGGCTACACCTTC. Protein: CASSASLFGSGYTF.